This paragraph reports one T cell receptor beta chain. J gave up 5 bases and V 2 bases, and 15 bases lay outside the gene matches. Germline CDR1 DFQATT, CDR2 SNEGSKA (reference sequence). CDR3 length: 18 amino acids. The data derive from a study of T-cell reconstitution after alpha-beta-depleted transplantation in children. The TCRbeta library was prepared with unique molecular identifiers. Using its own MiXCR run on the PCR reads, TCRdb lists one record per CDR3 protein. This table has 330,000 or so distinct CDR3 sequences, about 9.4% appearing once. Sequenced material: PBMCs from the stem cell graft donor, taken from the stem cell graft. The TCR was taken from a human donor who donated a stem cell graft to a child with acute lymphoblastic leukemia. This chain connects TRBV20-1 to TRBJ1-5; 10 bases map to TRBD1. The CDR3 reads CSARKIRDRGAGHQPQHF. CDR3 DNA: TGCAGTGCTAGAAAAATTAGGGACAGGGGAGCGGGGCATCAGCCCCAGCATTTT.